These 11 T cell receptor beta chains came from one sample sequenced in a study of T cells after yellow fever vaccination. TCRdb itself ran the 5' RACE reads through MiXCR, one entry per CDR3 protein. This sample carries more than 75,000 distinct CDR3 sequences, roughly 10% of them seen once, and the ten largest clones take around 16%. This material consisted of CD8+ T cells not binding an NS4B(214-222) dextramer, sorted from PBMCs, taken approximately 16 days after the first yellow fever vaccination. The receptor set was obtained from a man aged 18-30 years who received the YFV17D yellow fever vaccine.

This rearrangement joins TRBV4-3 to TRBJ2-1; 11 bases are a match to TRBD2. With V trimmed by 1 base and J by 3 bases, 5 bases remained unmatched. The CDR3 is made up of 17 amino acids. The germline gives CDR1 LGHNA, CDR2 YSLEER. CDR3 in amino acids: CASSQGRLAGGYNEQFF. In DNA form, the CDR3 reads TGCGCCAGCAGCCAAGGTCGGCTAGCGGGGGGCTACAATGAGCAGTTCTTC.

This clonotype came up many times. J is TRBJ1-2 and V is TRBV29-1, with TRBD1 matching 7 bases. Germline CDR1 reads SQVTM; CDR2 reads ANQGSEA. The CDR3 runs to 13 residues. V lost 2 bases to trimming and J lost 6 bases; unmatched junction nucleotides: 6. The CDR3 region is CSVERGRSDGYTF. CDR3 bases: TGCAGCGTTGAAAGGGGGCGAAGCGATGGCTACACCTTC.

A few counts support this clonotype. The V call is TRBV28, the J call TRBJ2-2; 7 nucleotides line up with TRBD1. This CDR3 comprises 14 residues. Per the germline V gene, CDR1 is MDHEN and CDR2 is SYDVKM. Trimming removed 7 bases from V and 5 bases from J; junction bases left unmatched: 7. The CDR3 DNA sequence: TGTGCCAGCAACCCGACAGGGTGGACCGGGGAGCTGTTTTTT. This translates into CASNPTGWTGELFF.

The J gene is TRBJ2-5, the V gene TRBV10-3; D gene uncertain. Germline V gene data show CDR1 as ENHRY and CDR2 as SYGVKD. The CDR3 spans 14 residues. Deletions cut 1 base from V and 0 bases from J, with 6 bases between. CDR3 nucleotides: TGTGCCATCAGTGAGTATCCTGACCAAGAGACCCAGTACTTC. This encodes CAISEYPDQETQYF.

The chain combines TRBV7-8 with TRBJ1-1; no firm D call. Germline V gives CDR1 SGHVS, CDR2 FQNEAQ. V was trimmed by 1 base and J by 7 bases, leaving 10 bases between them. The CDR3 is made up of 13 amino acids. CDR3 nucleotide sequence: TGTGCCAGCAGCTTAGACGTTTTAGGTGAAGCTTTCTTT. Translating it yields CASSLDVLGEAFF.

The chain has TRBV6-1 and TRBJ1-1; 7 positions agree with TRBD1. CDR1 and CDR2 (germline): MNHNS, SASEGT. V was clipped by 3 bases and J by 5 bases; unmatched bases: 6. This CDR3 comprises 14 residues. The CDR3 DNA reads TGTGCCAGCAGTGACAGGGGGGGGAAGACTGAAGCTTTCTTT. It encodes CASSDRGGKTEAFF.

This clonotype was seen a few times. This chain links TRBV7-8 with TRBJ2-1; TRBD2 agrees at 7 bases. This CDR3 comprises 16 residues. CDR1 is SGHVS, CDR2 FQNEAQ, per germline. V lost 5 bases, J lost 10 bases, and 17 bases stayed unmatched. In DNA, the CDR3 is TGTGCCAGCAGCCTACCCGCCCTAGCGGTGGGGGAGGAGCAGTTCTTC. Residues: CASSLPALAVGEEQFF.

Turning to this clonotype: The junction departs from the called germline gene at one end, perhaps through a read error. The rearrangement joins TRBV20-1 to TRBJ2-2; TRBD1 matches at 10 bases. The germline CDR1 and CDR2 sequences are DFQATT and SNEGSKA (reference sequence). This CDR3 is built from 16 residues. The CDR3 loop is CCARDWDRGLTGELFF. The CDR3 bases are TGCTGTGCTAGAGATTGGGACAGGGGACTTACCGGGGAGCTGTTTTTT.

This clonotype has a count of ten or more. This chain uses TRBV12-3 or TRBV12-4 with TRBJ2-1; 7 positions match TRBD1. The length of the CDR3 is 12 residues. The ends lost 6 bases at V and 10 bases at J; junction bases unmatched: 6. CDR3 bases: TGTGCCAGCAGCCCCGGGACAGCAGAGCAGTTCTTC. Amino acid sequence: CASSPGTAEQFF.

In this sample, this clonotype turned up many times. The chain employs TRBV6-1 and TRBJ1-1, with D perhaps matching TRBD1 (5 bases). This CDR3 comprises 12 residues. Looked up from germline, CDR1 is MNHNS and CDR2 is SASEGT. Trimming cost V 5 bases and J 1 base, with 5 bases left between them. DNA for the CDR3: TGTGCCAGCAGTACAGGGAACACTGAAGCTTTCTTT. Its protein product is CASSTGNTEAFF.

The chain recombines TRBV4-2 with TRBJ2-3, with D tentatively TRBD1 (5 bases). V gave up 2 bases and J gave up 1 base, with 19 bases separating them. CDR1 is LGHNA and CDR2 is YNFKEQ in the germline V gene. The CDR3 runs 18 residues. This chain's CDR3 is CASSQRHPLETGTDTQYF. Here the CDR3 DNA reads TGTGCCAGCAGCCAAAGACATCCTTTGGAGACAGGCACAGATACGCAGTATTTT.